This passage covers 8 T cell receptor beta chains from one sample sequenced in a study of cytomegalovirus exposure and HLA in healthy donors. Sequencing used immunoSEQ multiplex PCR; TCRdb keeps in-frame clones, though not all of them. The sample yields around 74,000 clones, 85% seen once. The sample comprised PBMCs. These TCRs come from a man aged 25-40 years in good health and CMV-seronegative.

This clone was found a few times. This chain joins TRBV30 and TRBJ1-5, with TRBD1 as a possible D gene (5 bases). Germline lookup yields CDR1 GTSNPN and CDR2 SVGIG (reference sequence). This CDR3 is 14 amino acids long. Trimming shortened V by 1 base and J by 1 base, and 8 bases separated the two germline ends. The CDR3, as DNA: TGTGCCTGGAGTGAGGGGTTAAGCAATCAGCCCCAGCATTTT. This gives the protein CAWSEGLSNQPQHF. The full variable domain, completed using reference TRBV30 and TRBJ1-5, is SQTIHQWPATLVQPVGSPLSLECTVEGTSNPNLYWYRQAAGRGLQLLFYSVGIGQISSEVPQNLSASRPQDRQFILSSKKLLLSDSGFYLCAWSEGLSNQPQHFGDGTRLSIL.

The gene calls are TRBV29-1 and TRBJ1-2; D is possibly TRBD1 (5 bases). The V gene's germline CDR1 is SQVTM and CDR2 ANQGSEA. V dropped 3 bases and J dropped 8 bases, with 13 bases sitting between them. This CDR3 region has 12 residues. CDR3 DNA: TGCAGCGTTGAGAATGGGGCGTGGGGCTACACCTTC. Translation gives CSVENGAWGYTF.

The chain combines TRBV30 with TRBJ1-5; 8 bases map to TRBD1. The CDR3 is 13 amino acids. The germline gives CDR1 GTSNPN, CDR2 SVGIG (reference sequence). With V trimmed by 7 bases and J by 5 bases, 7 bases remained unmatched. CDR3 DNA sequence: TGTGCCTTCGAGGACAGGGAAGATCAGCCCCAGCATTTT. Protein: CAFEDREDQPQHF.

This clone was counted once. V and J are TRBV15 and TRBJ2-2, with 7 bases identical to TRBD2. CDR1 and CDR2 (germline): LNHNV, YYDKDF (reference sequence). The V segment lost 1 base and the J segment 0 bases; nucleotides outside the gene matches: 8. The CDR3 has 18 residues. This CDR3 is CATSRGWGGSTNTGELFF. Written as DNA, the CDR3 is TGTGCCACCAGCAGAGGATGGGGAGGGTCTACGAACACCGGGGAGCTGTTTTTT.

The sample holds a few counts of this clone. Here the CDR3 reads CAWNLGPEAFF. In DNA form, the CDR3 reads TGTGCCTGGAATTTGGGCCCTGAAGCTTTCTTT. This rearrangement joins TRBV30 to TRBJ1-1; D is ambiguous. The CDR3 is 11 amino acids. The germline V gene encodes CDR1 GTSNPN and CDR2 SVGIG (reference sequence). V was cut by 4 bases and J by 6 bases, with 9 bases left in between. The full variable domain, its missing parts supplied by reference TRBV30 and TRBJ1-1, is SQTIHQWPATLVQPVGSPLSLECTVEGTSNPNLYWYRQAAGRGLQLLFYSVGIGQISSEVPQNLSASRPQDRQFILSSKKLLLSDSGFYLCAWNLGPEAFFGQGTRLTVV.

The chain uses TRBV2 and TRBJ2-7; TRBD1 matches at 7 bases. This CDR3 spans 14 amino acids. The V segment lost 6 bases and the J segment 9 bases; nucleotides outside the gene matches: 14. CDR1 and CDR2 (germline): SNHLY, FYNNEI. The CDR3 nucleotides are TGTGCCAGCAGCCCCGGGGCAGGGGGTGCTCTGCAGTACGTC. It specifies CASSPGAGGALQYV.

CDR3 DNA sequence: TGCGCCAGCAGCACGCAAGCAAAGACTGAAGCTTTCTTT. This sequence encodes CASSTQAKTEAFF. The chain carries TRBV4-3 and TRBJ1-1; no definite D call. Germline V lookup: CDR1 LGHNA, CDR2 YSLEER. V was shortened by 5 bases and J by 5 bases, with 12 bases between the two germline ends. This CDR3 spans 13 amino acids.

The rearrangement links TRBV6-1 to TRBJ2-7; 7 bases line up with TRBD1. The V gene end was trimmed by 6 bases and the J gene end by 6 bases; junction bases not matched to a gene: 8. Germline V lookup: CDR1 MNHNS, CDR2 SASEGT. The CDR3 extends over 13 amino acids. CDR3 bases: TGTGCCAGCAGCCTCACAGGGGTCAGCGAGCAGTACGTC. It codes for CASSLTGVSEQYV.